This T cell receptor (beta chain) originates from a study of identical twins. This CDR3 has 18 residues. Trimming took 5 bases from V and 0 from J; bases not matched to a gene: 11. CDR1 and CDR2 (germline): SGHAT, FQDESV (reference sequence). TCRdb itself ran the 5' RACE reads through MiXCR, one entry per CDR3 protein. The sample records 1.5 million to 2 million distinct CDR3 sequences, more than 30% being singletons. The chain joins TRBV11-1 to TRBJ2-2; 8 bases line up with TRBD1. The sample comprised cord blood. This receptor was identified in a newborn girl in good health. The CDR3 DNA is TGTGCCAGCAGCCTTCGGATGGGACAGGTTTCGAACACCGGGGAGCTGTTTTTT. This sequence encodes CASSLRMGQVSNTGELFF.